The 30 T cell receptor beta chains in this list originate from one sample, sequenced in a study of cytomegalovirus exposure and HLA in healthy donors. The PCR was carried out with 60 Vbeta primers and 13 Jbeta primers. TCRdb's copy holds only in-frame clones and misses some; the assay was immunoSEQ multiplex PCR. The table has more than 95,000 clones, 81% seen once; the top ten hold roughly 4%. What was sequenced was PBMCs. These receptors came from a young man in good health and CMV-seropositive.

The rearrangement uses TRBV18 and TRBJ2-7, with TRBD1 identical over 7 bases. Germline values: CDR1 KGHSH, CDR2 LQKENI. V shed 3 bases, J shed 6 bases, and the junction held 8 bases outside the gene matches. The CDR3 covers 14 residues. The CDR3 coding sequence is TGTGCCAGCTCACCCGGGATTGCAGGGGGCGAGCAGTACTTC. Its translation is CASSPGIAGGEQYF. Variable domain in full (rest from reference TRBV18 and TRBJ2-7): NAGVMQNPRHLVRRRGQEARLRCSPMKGHSHVYWYRQLPEEGLKFMVYLQKENIIDESGMPKERFSAEFPKEGPSILRIQQVVRGDSAAYFCASSPGIAGGEQYFGPGTRLTVT.

V usage is TRBV21-1 and J usage is TRBJ2-7; no DNA check was done on the table's D call, TRBD2. TRBV21-1 is labeled a pseudogene. The CDR3 loop spans 14 amino acids. The CDR3 DNA is TGTGCCAGCAGCAAAAAACTCTTATCCTACGAGCAGTACTTC. Translated, it gives CASSKKLLSYEQYF.

This chain joins TRBV11-3 and TRBJ1-3; D call uncertain. Germline-derived CDR1 and CDR2 are SGHNT and YENEEA. Trimming stripped 5 bases from V and 0 bases from J, with 14 bases between. The CDR3 covers 16 residues. CDR3 protein: CASSRGRGFSGNTIYF. DNA for the CDR3: TGTGCCAGCAGCCGGGGTCGTGGATTCTCTGGAAACACCATATATTTT.

The rearrangement joins TRBV9 to TRBJ2-5; 7 nucleotides line up with TRBD1. The J call is doubtful: the DNA matches TRBJ2-7 better. The CDR3 has 13 residues. Germline CDR1 is SGDLS and CDR2 is YYNGEE. In DNA form, the CDR3 reads TGTGCCAGCAGCGTTACAGGGGCCGGCGAGCAGTACTTC. Translated, it gives CASSVTGAGEQYF.

V usage is TRBV10-2 and J usage is TRBJ1-4; 8 positions agree with TRBD1. J was trimmed by 3 bases and V by 3 bases; bases with no gene match: 9. Germline CDR1 is WSHSY and CDR2 is SAAADI. The CDR3 has 17 residues. The CDR3 sequence: CASSDIRGRMANEKLFF. The CDR3 nucleotides read TGCGCCAGCAGTGACATCAGGGGGCGGATGGCTAATGAAAAACTGTTTTTT.

V is TRBV4-3 and J is TRBJ1-4, with unresolved D. From germline, CDR1 is LGHNA and CDR2 YSLEER. The ends were cut back, 1 base at V and 3 bases at J, with 9 bases in the middle. The CDR3 loop spans 15 amino acids. CDR3 nucleotides: TGCGCCAGCAGCCAAGCAATTGGCCCTAATGAAAAACTGTTTTTT. It is translated as CASSQAIGPNEKLFF.

The chain employs TRBV19 and TRBJ1-1; TRBD1 aligns across 8 bases. The CDR3 length is 15 residues. The germline V gene has CDR1 LNHDA and CDR2 SQIVND (reference sequence). V was pared by 5 bases and J by 7 bases, with 12 bases of the junction left unmatched. CDR3 bases: TGTGCCAGTAGTCCTCCGACAGGGGAATTGGGTGAAGCTTTCTTT. It codes for CASSPPTGELGEAFF.

The chain employs TRBV5-1 and TRBJ1-4; D is perhaps TRBD1 (5 bases). Germline V lookup: CDR1 SGHRS, CDR2 YFSETQ. CDR3 size: 14 residues. The germline V and J ends were trimmed by 0 bases and 8 bases, with 11 bases remaining between them. CDR3 residues: CASSLGQPLEKLFF. Here the CDR3 DNA reads TGCGCCAGCAGCTTGGGACAGCCTCTAGAAAAACTGTTTTTT.

The CDR3 DNA follows: TGTGCCAGCAGCCAAGATTTACGTAGCGAGCAGTACTTC. This codes for CASSQDLRSEQYF. The chain uses TRBV14 and TRBJ2-7; D is undetermined. Trimming pared 0 bases from V and 6 bases from J, leaving 9 bases between. Germline CDR1 and CDR2: SGHDN and FVKESK. The CDR3 has 13 residues.

The chain couples TRBV12-5 to TRBJ2-1, with 9 bases lining up with TRBD1. This CDR3 has 17 residues. Germline V lookup: CDR1 LGHNT, CDR2 FRNRAP. V trimming: 6 bases; J trimming: 3 bases; junction bases outside the gene matches: 12. CDR3 bases: TGTGCTAGTGGCAACTCAGCCGGGACAGGGAACTACAATGAGCAGTTCTTC. Its translation is CASGNSAGTGNYNEQFF. Full variable domain (remainder filled in from reference TRBV12-5 and TRBJ2-1): DARVTQTPRHKVTEMGQEVTMRCQPILGHNTVFWYRQTMMQGLELLAYFRNRAPLDDSGMPKDRFSAEMPDATLATLKIQPSEPRDSAVYFCASGNSAGTGNYNEQFFGPGTRLTVL.

The V call is TRBV9, the J call TRBJ2-3; D is possibly TRBD2 (6 bases). The CDR3 totals 15 residues. Trimming took off 3 bases at V and 1 base at J, with 12 bases between the two ends. Looked up from germline, CDR1 is SGDLS and CDR2 is YYNGEE. Written as DNA, the CDR3 is TGTGCCAGCAGCGGACCGGGACTCCGCACAGATACGCAGTATTTT. Protein product: CASSGPGLRTDTQYF.

The rearrangement uses TRBV2 and TRBJ2-7; D is possibly TRBD1 (6 bases). The CDR3 sequence is 13 residues long. Germline V CDR1 and CDR2: SNHLY, FYNNEI. Trimming pared 6 bases from V and 3 bases from J, leaving 12 bases between. The CDR3 protein is CASRPDRSYEQYF. DNA of the CDR3: TGTGCCAGCAGACCAGACAGGAGCTACGAGCAGTACTTC.

The chain recombines TRBV19 with TRBJ2-5; 7 bases line up with TRBD1. The end of the DNA is better explained by TRBJ2-7, so the J call may be wrong. This CDR3 is 13 amino acids long. Per germline, CDR1 LNHDA and CDR2 SQIVND (reference sequence). The CDR3 region has the DNA TGTGCCAGTAGTAGACAGGGTTCCTACGAGCAGTACTTC. Amino acid sequence: CASSRQGSYEQYF.

This clone was seen a single time. Its ends do not fully match the called genes, so a read error is possible. This chain joins TRBV7-9 and TRBJ2-7; the match to TRBD1 covers 9 bases. Germline V CDR1 and CDR2: SEHNR, FQNEAQ (reference sequence). The CDR3 sequence is 16 residues long. CDR3 loop: CSSSLDRGFGGYEQYF. CDR3 in DNA: TGTTCCAGCAGCTTAGACAGGGGGTTCGGGGGCTACGAGCAGTACTTC.

The chain recombines TRBV14 with TRBJ2-7, with D maybe TRBD1 (6 bases). CDR3 length: 13 residues. Germline values: CDR1 SGHDN, CDR2 FVKESK. The germline V and J ends were trimmed by 1 base and 5 bases, with 9 bases remaining between them. The chain's CDR3 is CASSQVRGHEQYF. DNA for the CDR3: TGTGCCAGCAGCCAAGTCAGGGGCCACGAGCAGTACTTC.

As DNA, the CDR3 is TGTGCCAGCTCACCCTTCGGGGATTCACCCCTCCACTTT. Protein product: CASSPFGDSPLHF. The V call is TRBV18, the J call TRBJ1-6; no clear D. V lost 3 bases to trimming and J lost 8 bases, with 8 bases between them. The germline CDR1 and CDR2 sequences are KGHSH and LQKENI. The CDR3 covers 13 residues.

The chain employs TRBV6-1 and TRBJ1-1; D remains unclear. CDR1 MNHNS and CDR2 SASEGT come from the germline V gene. Trimming left V 4 bases short and J 5 bases short, with 14 bases between. CDR3 length equals 14 residues. The CDR3 sequence: CASSALRERTEAFF. The CDR3 DNA reads TGTGCCAGCAGTGCATTGAGGGAGAGGACTGAAGCTTTCTTT.

V is TRBV19 and J is TRBJ1-1; 8 bases are a match to TRBD1. J lost 4 bases, V lost 3 bases, and 7 bases had no gene match. There are 15 residues in the CDR3. Looked up from germline, CDR1 is LNHDA and CDR2 is SQIVND (reference sequence). The CDR3 loop is CASSMKDRGGTEAFF. The DNA for the CDR3 is TGTGCCAGTAGTATGAAAGACAGGGGAGGCACTGAAGCTTTCTTT.

V gene TRBV18 combines with J gene TRBJ1-3; possibly TRBD1 for D (5 bases). V was pared by 1 base and J by 8 bases, with 12 bases between. CDR1 and CDR2 (germline): KGHSH, LQKENI. CDR3 length: 14 amino acids. In DNA, the CDR3 is TGTGCCAGCTCACCACAGACGACAGCCGACACCATATATTTT. Protein product: CASSPQTTADTIYF.

The chain carries TRBV4-3 and TRBJ2-1; the match to TRBD2 covers 9 bases. The V segment lost 2 bases and the J segment 9 bases; nucleotides outside the gene matches: 11. The CDR3 is made up of 16 amino acids. The germline gives CDR1 LGHNA, CDR2 YSLEER. The DNA of the CDR3 is TGCGCCAGCAGCCAATTTCTGGCGGGGGGGCAAGGTGAGCAGTTCTTC. Its translation is CASSQFLAGGQGEQFF.

The V call is TRBV30, the J call TRBJ2-7; 7 nucleotides agree with TRBD1. Germline assignment: CDR1 GTSNPN and CDR2 SVGIG (reference sequence). The J segment lost 4 bases and the V segment lost 2 bases, leaving 11 bases of the junction unmatched. The CDR3 is 15 amino acids. CDR3 in DNA: TGTGCCTGGAGTTTACCGACAGGGCTGGGGTACGAGCAGTACTTC. Translating gives CAWSLPTGLGYEQYF.

This chain connects TRBV25-1 to TRBJ1-6; perhaps TRBD1 as D (6 bases). This CDR3 spans 17 amino acids. Trimming took off 6 bases at V and 6 bases at J, with 21 bases between the two ends. Germline CDR1 and CDR2: MGHDK and SYGVNS. CDR3 amino acids: CASSGQDRSGFNSPLHF. Here the CDR3 DNA reads TGTGCCAGCAGCGGACAAGACAGGTCGGGGTTTAATTCACCCCTCCACTTT.

This chain links TRBV9 with TRBJ2-5; 10 positions match TRBD1. This CDR3 has 15 amino acids. Losses at the gene ends were 4 bases for V and 5 bases for J; bases not matched to a gene: 8. CDR1 is SGDLS and CDR2 is YYNGEE in the germline V gene. CDR3 sequence reads: CASSLRQGAWETQYF. The CDR3 DNA sequence: TGTGCCAGCAGCCTCAGACAGGGGGCCTGGGAGACCCAGTACTTC. Looking up the rest from reference TRBV9 and TRBJ2-5 gives the full variable domain: DSGVTQTPKHLITATGQRVTLRCSPRSGDLSVYWYQQSLDQGLQFLIQYYNGEERAKGNILERFSAQQFPDLHSELNLSSLELGDSALYFCASSLRQGAWETQYFGPGTRLLVL.

V usage is TRBV5-6 and J usage is TRBJ2-5; 12 bases agree with TRBD2. CDR1 is SGHDT, CDR2 YYEEEE, per germline. The CDR3 runs to 16 residues. The V segment lost 4 bases and the J segment 5 bases; nucleotides outside the gene matches: 9. The DNA for the CDR3 is TGTGCCAGCAGCGCCGGACTAGCGGGACGGTCGGAGACCCAGTACTTC. This translates into CASSAGLAGRSETQYF.

CDR3 protein: CASSLIPPGLAGGEQFF. Written as DNA, the CDR3 is TGTGCCAGCAGCTTAATCCCCCCGGGACTAGCGGGAGGCGAGCAGTTCTTC. The J gene is TRBJ2-1, the V gene TRBV7-2; 15 nucleotides match TRBD2. The CDR3 has 17 amino acids. The V segment lost 2 bases and the J segment 10 bases; nucleotides outside the gene matches: 9. Germline CDR1 reads SGHTA; CDR2 reads FQGNSA. Drawing the rest from reference TRBV7-2 and TRBJ2-1, the complete variable domain is GAGVSQSPSNKVTEKGKDVELRCDPISGHTALYWYRQSLGQGLEFLIYFQGNSAPDKSGLPSDRFSAERTGGSVSTLTIQRTQQEDSAVYLCASSLIPPGLAGGEQFFGPGTRLTVL.

This clone appeared a few times. The rearrangement links TRBV6-1 to TRBJ2-7; D not resolved. Trimming took 4 bases from V and 3 from J, leaving 4 bases between them. The V gene's germline CDR1 is MNHNS and CDR2 SASEGT. This CDR3 is 11 amino acids long. The CDR3 DNA follows: TGTGCCAGCAGTGTCTTCTACGAGCAGTACTTC. This codes for CASSVFYEQYF.

Only a few counts were recorded for this clone. This chain uses TRBV19 with TRBJ1-1; D unclear. Germline-derived CDR1 and CDR2 are LNHDA and SQIVND (reference sequence). This CDR3 contains 13 residues. Trimming removed 7 bases at V and 1 base at J, with 10 bases between. The CDR3 DNA follows: TGTGCCAGTAACCCGGGGAAGAACACTGAAGCTTTCTTT. It codes for CASNPGKNTEAFF.

The rearrangement joins TRBV19 to TRBJ2-1; 9 bases line up with TRBD2. V was pared by 1 base and J by 7 bases, with 2 bases of the junction left unmatched. The CDR3 spans 14 residues. Germline CDR1 and CDR2: LNHDA and SQIVND (reference sequence). The CDR3 is CASSIAGLANEQFF. The CDR3 nucleotides read TGTGCCAGTAGTATAGCGGGACTAGCTAATGAGCAGTTCTTC.

V is TRBV7-2 and J is TRBJ2-1, with 8 bases matching TRBD1. The CDR3 contains 14 residues. Unmatched junction bases numbered 6, after V lost 5 bases and J lost 6 bases. Germline V gene data show CDR1 as SGHTA and CDR2 as FQGNSA. CDR3 sequence (DNA): TGTGCCAGCAGCCTCTTAGACAGGGGCAATGAGCAGTTCTTC. It codes for CASSLLDRGNEQFF. The variable domain in full, with the rest retrieved from reference TRBV7-2 and TRBJ2-1, is GAGVSQSPSNKVTEKGKDVELRCDPISGHTALYWYRQSLGQGLEFLIYFQGNSAPDKSGLPSDRFSAERTGGSVSTLTIQRTQQEDSAVYLCASSLLDRGNEQFFGPGTRLTVL.

The V and J genes are TRBV4-3 and TRBJ2-7; 8 nucleotides agree with TRBD2. The CDR3 has 17 amino acids. The germline gives CDR1 LGHNA, CDR2 YSLEER. Trimming at V came to 1 base and at J to 1 base, leaving 9 bases not matched to a gene. For the CDR3, the DNA is TGCGCCAGCAGCCAAGGCGCGGCGGGACTAGATTCCTACGAGCAGTACTTC. Amino acid sequence: CASSQGAAGLDSYEQYF.